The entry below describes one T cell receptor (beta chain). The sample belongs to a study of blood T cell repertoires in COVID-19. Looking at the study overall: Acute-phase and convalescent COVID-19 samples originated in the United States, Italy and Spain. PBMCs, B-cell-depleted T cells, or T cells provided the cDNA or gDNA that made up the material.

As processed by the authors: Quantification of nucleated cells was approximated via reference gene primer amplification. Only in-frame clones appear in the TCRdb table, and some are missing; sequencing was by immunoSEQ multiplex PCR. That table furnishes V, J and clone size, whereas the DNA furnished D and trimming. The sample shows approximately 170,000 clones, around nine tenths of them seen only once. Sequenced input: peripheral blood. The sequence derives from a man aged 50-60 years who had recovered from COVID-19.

CDR3 sequence (DNA): TGTGCCAGCAGCTTCATTGCCGGGTTCTCGGATGGCTACACCTTC. Protein product: CASSFIAGFSDGYTF. This chain joins TRBV7-2 and TRBJ1-2; D is ambiguous. The CDR3 length is 15 residues. Germline V gene lookup returns CDR1 SGHTA and CDR2 FQGNSA. The V gene lost 3 bases and the J gene lost 6 bases, with 17 bases spanning the gap.